The clone carrying this TCR beta chain was seen only a few times. Its matching antigen is unknown. This sample was included in a study of T-cell memory formation after mild COVID-19. The overall study: The two donors had largely donor-specific TCR clusters. Study results and limitations: Later expanders leaned CD4+, whereas clones that contracted between day 15 and 85 were balanced CD4/CD8.

TCRdb used MiXCR to reprocess the 5' RACE reads, holding one entry per CDR3 protein. This repertoire shows around 62,000 distinct CDR3 sequences, about a quarter found once; its top ten account for around 46%. The CDR3 runs to 17 residues. Germline V gene data show CDR1 as SEHNR and CDR2 as FQNEAQ (reference sequence). V dropped 4 bases and J dropped 7; count of bases not matched to a gene: 10. The sequence was collected from a man in his late teens or twenties who had mild COVID-19 (a few samples of this study predate the infection). Cell type and time point are not known. V usage is TRBV7-9 and J usage is TRBJ2-5; TRBD2 aligns across 15 bases. The sample consisted of PBMCs or a T cell subset sorted from them (not recorded which). The CDR3 DNA reads TGTGCCAGCAGCTCCGGACTAGCGGGGGGGCCAGGCGGGACCCAGTACTTC. It yields the protein CASSSGLAGGPGGTQYF.